The rows below give T cell receptor beta chains drawn from one sample of a study of T cell changes during pregnancy in multiple sclerosis. Sequencing used immunoSEQ multiplex PCR; TCRdb keeps in-frame clones, though not all of them. The repertoire consists of about 55,000 clones, with 85% to 95% occurring once and the leading ten covering around 3.5%. The sample in question was CD8+ T cells from peripheral blood mononuclear cells, obtained in the third trimester of pregnancy. The receptor set was obtained from a female donor with multiple sclerosis, enrolled in a pregnancy study. CDR3s include the opening cysteine and the closing phenylalanine or tryptophan. A D gene is named only where the DNA matches it firmly. Not every row has a clone size; where given, it reads once, few, many or a size class.

v_gene	abundance	d_gene	j_gene	CDR3nt	CDR3aa
TRBV29-1	once	TRBD2	TRBJ2-1	TGCAGCGTGCACGGGACTAGCGGAGCCGATGAGCAGTTCTTC	CSVHGTSGADEQFF
TRBV7-6	.	TRBD1	TRBJ2-7	TGTGCCAGCAGCTTAGGGGAGTTCAGGACAGGGACCTACGAGCAGTACTTC	CASSLGEFRTGTYEQYF
TRBV2	.	.	TRBJ2-3	TGTGCCAGCTACTACGAGGCGGGAAACACAGATACGCAGTATTTT	CASYYEAGNTDTQYF
TRBV27	.	.	TRBJ2-7	TGTGCCAGCAGTTGGGATGGGGGAGGCCCTTACGAGCAGTACTTC	CASSWDGGGPYEQYF
TRBV5-4	.	.	TRBJ2-3	TGTGCCAGCAGCTTACTAGTAGAGCCTAGCACAGATACGCAGTATTTT	CASSLLVEPSTDTQYF
TRBV13	.	TRBD2	TRBJ2-7	TGTGCCAGCAGCCACACTAGCGGGCATGACGAGCAGTACTTC	CASSHTSGHDEQYF
TRBV7-8	.	TRBD1	TRBJ2-1	TGTGCCAGCAGCTTAGGTGGACAGGGCTCTTACAATGAGCAGTTCTTC	CASSLGGQGSYNEQFF
TRBV2	.	.	TRBJ2-7	TGTGCCAGCAGTGACGAGGTCACCTACGAGCAGTACTTC	CASSDEVTYEQYF
TRBV13	.	TRBD1	TRBJ2-7	TGTGCCAGCAGCACTACTGGACAGGGGGGCTACGAGCAGTACTTC	CASSTTGQGGYEQYF
TRBV27	.	TRBD1	TRBJ1-2	TGTGCCAGCAGACGGACAGGGTCCCCCTATGGCTACACCTTC	CASRRTGSPYGYTF
TRBV13	.	TRBD1	TRBJ2-1	TGTGCCAGCAGCTTGGGACAGGGAGGGTATGAGCAGTTCTTC	CASSLGQGGYEQFF
TRBV27	.	TRBD1	TRBJ1-5	TGTGCCAGCAGTTTAAGCGGGACAGGGTACGGTCAGCCCCAGCATTTT	CASSLSGTGYGQPQHF
TRBV2	.	TRBD2	TRBJ2-7	TGTGCCAGCGGGTCCGGGGAGGGCCTGAACGAGCAGTACTTC	CASGSGEGLNEQYF
TRBV6-1	many	TRBD2	TRBJ2-3	TGTGCCAGCAGTGAATTCGCGGGAGGTGCAGATACGCAGTATTTT	CASSEFAGGADTQYF
TRBV4-1	.	.	TRBJ2-3	TGCGCCAGCCAGACGGGAGTTGGCACAGATACGCAGTATTTT	CASQTGVGTDTQYF
TRBV6-4	.	.	TRBJ2-1	TGTGCCAGCAGTGAATTCCTGTCCTACAATGAGCAGTTCTTC	CASSEFLSYNEQFF
TRBV7-2	.	TRBD1	TRBJ2-7	TGTGCCAGCAGCTCACTAGACAGGGGATACGAGCAGTACTTC	CASSSLDRGYEQYF
TRBV28	once	TRBD1	TRBJ2-7	TGTGCCAGCGGGAGAGGGACAGGGGTCTACGAGCAGTACTTC	CASGRGTGVYEQYF